This TCR beta chain was recovered during a study of T cells of healthy individuals. TCRdb recomputed calls from the 5' RACE reads with MiXCR, one row per CDR3 protein. The sample includes around 98,000 distinct CDR3 sequences, approximately 18% seen only once; the top ten take about 6%. This clonotype came up a few times. The CDR3 contains 15 residues. Losses at the gene ends were 3 bases for V and 6 bases for J; bases not matched to a gene: 7. The V gene's germline CDR1 is ENHRY and CDR2 SYGVKD. This TCR was sampled from a human donor in good health. The chain carries TRBV10-3 and TRBJ1-4; 7 nucleotides align to TRBD1. The CDR3 is CAISDSGTDYEKLFF. The CDR3 DNA is TGTGCCATCAGTGACTCCGGGACAGACTATGAAAAACTGTTTTTT.